This section outlines one TCR beta chain sequence together with its context. The record originates from a study of blood T cell repertoires in COVID-19. In the study overall: Acute-phase and convalescent COVID-19 samples originated in the United States, Italy and Spain. PBMCs, B-cell-depleted T cells, or T cells were the source of the cDNA or gDNA that made up the material.

As originally analysed: Nucleated cell counts were estimated from reference gene primer amplification. The table came from immunoSEQ multiplex PCR; TCRdb's copy has only in-frame clones and leaves some out. The DNA was the basis for D and trimming; V, J and clone size are from that table. The sample shows about 16,000 clones, approximately 86% of them seen only once. Deletions cut 1 base from V and 7 bases from J, with 14 bases between. This CDR3 is 15 amino acids long. The germline V gene has CDR1 SGHRS and CDR2 YFSETQ. The sample comprised peripheral blood. The chain combines TRBV5-1 with TRBJ2-2, with D unresolved. This clonotype was sampled from a human donor in a cohort sampled during active COVID-19. DNA for the CDR3: TGCGCCAGCAGCTTGTACGCAGGTGCCGGCGGGGAGCTGTTTTTT. This encodes CASSLYAGAGGELFF.